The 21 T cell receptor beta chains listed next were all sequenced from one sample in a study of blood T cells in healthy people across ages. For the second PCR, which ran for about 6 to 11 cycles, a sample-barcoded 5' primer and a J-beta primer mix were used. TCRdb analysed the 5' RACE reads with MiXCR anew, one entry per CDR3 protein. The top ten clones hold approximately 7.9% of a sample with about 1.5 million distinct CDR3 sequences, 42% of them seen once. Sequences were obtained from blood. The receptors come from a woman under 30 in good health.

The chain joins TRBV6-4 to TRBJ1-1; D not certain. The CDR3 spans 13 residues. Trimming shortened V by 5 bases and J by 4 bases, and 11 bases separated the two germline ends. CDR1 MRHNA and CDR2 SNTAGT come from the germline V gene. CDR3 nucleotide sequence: TGTGCCAGCAGTCGGCAATGGGGCACTGAAGCTTTCTTT. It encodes CASSRQWGTEAFF.

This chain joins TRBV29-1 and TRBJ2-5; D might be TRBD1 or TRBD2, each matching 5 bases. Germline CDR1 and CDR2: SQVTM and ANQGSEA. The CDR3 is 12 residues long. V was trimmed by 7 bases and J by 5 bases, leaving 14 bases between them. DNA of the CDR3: TGCAGCGGCGCAGGGCCGGGGGAGACCCAGTACTTC. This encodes CSGAGPGETQYF. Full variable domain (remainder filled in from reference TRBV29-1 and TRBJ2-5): SAVISQKPSRDICQRGTSLTIQCQVDSQVTMMFWYRQQPGQSLTLIATANQGSEATYESGFVIDKFPISRPNLTFSTLTVSNMSPEDSSIYLCSGAGPGETQYFGPGTRLLVL.

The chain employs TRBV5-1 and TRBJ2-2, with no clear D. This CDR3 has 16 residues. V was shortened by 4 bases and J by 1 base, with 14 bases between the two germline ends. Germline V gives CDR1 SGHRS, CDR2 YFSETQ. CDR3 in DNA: TGCGCCAGCAGCCCTTGGGGTAGGAGGAACACCGGGGAGCTGTTTTTT. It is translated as CASSPWGRRNTGELFF.

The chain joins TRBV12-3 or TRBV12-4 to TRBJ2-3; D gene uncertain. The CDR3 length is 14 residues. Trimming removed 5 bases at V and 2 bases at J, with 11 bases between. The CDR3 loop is CASSPSGITDTQYF. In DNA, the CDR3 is TGTGCCAGCAGTCCGTCCGGAATCACAGATACGCAGTATTTT.

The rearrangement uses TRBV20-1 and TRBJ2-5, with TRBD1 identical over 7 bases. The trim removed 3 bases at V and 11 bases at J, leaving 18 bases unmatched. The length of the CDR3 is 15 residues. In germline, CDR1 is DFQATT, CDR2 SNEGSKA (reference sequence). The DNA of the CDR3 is TGCAGTGCTAGGGCGAGACAGGGCCCGGACGATGAGCAGTACTTC. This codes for CSARARQGPDDEQYF.

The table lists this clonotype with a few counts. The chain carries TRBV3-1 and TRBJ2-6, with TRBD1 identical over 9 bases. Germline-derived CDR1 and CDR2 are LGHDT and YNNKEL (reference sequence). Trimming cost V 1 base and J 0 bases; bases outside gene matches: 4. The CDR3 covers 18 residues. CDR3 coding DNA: TGTGCCAGCAGCCAAGGAGGGACAGGGATCTCTGGGGCCAACGTCCTGACTTTC. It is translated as CASSQGGTGISGANVLTF.

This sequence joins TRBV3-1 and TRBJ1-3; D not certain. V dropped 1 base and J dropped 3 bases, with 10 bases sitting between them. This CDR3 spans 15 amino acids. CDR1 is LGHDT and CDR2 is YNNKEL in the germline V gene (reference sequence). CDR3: CASSQGPGFGNTIYF. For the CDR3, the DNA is TGTGCCAGCAGCCAAGGTCCGGGGTTTGGAAACACCATATATTTT.

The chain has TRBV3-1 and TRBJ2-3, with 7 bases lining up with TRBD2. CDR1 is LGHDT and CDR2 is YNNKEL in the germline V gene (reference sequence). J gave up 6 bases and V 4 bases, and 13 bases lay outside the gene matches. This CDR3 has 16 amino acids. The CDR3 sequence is CASSPYVPGEGDTQYF. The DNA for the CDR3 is TGTGCCAGCAGCCCTTATGTCCCCGGGGAGGGGGATACGCAGTATTTT.

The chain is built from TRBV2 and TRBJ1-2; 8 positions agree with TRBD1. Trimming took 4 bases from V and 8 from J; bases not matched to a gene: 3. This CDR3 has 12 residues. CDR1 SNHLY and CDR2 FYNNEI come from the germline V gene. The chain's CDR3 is CASSVQGVGYTF. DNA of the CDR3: TGTGCCAGCAGTGTACAGGGGGTCGGCTACACCTTC.

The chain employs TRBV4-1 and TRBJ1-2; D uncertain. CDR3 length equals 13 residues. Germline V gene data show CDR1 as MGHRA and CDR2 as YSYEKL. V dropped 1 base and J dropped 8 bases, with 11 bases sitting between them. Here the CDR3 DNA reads TGCGCCAGCAGCCAAGGGGCCCTGGGGGGCTACACCTTC. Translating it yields CASSQGALGGYTF.

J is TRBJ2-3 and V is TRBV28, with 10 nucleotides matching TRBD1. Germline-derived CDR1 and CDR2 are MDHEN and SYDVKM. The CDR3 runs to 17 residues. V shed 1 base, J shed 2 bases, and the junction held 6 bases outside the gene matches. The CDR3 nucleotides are TGTGCCAGCAGTTTATATCCTGGGACAGGGGTCACAGATACGCAGTATTTT. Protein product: CASSLYPGTGVTDTQYF.

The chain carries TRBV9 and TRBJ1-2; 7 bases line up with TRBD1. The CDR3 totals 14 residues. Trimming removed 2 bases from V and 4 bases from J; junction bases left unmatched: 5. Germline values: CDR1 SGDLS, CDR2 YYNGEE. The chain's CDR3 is CASSVAQGTYGYTF. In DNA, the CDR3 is TGTGCCAGCAGCGTCGCACAGGGGACCTATGGCTACACCTTC.

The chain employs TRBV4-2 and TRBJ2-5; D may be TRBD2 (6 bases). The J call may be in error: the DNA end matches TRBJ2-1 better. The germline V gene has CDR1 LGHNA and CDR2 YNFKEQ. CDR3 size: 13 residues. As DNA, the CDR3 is TGTGCCAGCAGCCCCGGGCGGGAAGAGACCCAGTTCTTC. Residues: CASSPGREETQFF.

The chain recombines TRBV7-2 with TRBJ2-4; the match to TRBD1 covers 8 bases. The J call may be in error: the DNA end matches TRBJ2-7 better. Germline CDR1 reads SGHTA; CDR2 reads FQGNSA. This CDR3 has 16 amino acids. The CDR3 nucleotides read TGTGCCAGCAGCCCGAGGTCAGGGGGCACTGAGTACGAGCAGTACTTC. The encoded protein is CASSPRSGGTEYEQYF.

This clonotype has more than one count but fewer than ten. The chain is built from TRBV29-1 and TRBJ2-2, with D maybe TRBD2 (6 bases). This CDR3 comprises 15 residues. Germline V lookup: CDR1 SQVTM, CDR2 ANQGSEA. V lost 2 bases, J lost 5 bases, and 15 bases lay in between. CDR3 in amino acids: CSVELVTGRTGELFF. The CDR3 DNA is TGCAGCGTTGAATTGGTAACGGGGAGGACCGGGGAGCTGTTTTTT.

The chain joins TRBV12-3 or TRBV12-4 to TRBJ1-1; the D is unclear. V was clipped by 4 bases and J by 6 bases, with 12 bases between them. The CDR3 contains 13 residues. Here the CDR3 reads CASSSWEGPEAFF. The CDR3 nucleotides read TGTGCCAGCAGTTCCTGGGAGGGCCCTGAAGCTTTCTTT.

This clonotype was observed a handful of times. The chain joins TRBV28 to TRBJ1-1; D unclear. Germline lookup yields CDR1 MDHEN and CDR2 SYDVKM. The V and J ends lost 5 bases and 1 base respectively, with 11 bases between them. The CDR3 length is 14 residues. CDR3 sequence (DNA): TGTGCCAGCAGTCTAGGGAATTGGAACACTGAAGCTTTCTTT. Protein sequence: CASSLGNWNTEAFF.

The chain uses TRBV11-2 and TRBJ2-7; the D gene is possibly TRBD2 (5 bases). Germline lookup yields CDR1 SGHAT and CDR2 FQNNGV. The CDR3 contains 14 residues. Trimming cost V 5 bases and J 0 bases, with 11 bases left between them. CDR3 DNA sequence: TGTGCCAGCAGCCCGGGGTCTCTCTCCTACGAGCAGTACTTC. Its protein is CASSPGSLSYEQYF.

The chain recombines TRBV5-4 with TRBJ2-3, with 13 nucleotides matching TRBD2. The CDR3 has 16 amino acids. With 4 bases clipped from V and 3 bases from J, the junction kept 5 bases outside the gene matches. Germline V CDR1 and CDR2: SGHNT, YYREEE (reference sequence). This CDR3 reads CASSPGGLAGTDTQYF. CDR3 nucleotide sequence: TGTGCCAGCAGCCCGGGGGGACTAGCGGGAACAGATACGCAGTATTTT.

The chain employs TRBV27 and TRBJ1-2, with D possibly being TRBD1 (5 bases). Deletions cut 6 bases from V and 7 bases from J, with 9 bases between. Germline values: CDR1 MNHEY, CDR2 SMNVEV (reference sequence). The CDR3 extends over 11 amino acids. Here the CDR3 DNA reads TGTGCCAGCAGGACCAGGGCTGGCTACACCTTC. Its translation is CASRTRAGYTF.

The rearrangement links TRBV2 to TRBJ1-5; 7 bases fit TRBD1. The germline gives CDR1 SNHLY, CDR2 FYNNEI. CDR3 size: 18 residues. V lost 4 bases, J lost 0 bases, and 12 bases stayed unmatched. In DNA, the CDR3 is TGTGCCAGCAGTGCTTCGAGGACAGGTTTGCGTAGCAATCAGCCCCAGCATTTT. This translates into CASSASRTGLRSNQPQHF.